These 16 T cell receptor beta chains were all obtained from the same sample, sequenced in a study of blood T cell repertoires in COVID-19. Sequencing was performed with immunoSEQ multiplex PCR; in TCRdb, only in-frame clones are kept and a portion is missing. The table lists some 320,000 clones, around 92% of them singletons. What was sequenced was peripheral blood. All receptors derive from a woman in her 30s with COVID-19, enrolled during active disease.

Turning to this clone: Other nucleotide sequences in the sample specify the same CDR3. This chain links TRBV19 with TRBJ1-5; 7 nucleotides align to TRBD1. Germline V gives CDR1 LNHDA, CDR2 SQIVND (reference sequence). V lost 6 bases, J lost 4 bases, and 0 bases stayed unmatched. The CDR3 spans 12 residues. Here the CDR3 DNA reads TGTGCCAGTAGGACAGGGAATCAGCCCCAGCATTTT. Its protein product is CASRTGNQPQHF.

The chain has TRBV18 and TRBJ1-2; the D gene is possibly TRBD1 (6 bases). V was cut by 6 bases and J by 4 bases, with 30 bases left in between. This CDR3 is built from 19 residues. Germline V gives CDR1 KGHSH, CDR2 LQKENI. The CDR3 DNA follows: TGTGCCAGCTCCCACGGGTCCGCTTATGACAGGCACTTACTCTATGGCTACACCTTC. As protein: CASSHGSAYDRHLLYGYTF.

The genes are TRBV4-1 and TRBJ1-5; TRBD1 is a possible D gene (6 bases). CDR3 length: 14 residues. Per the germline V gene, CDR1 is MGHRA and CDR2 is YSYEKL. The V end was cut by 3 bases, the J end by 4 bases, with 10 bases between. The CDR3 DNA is TGCGCCAGCAGCCACGGACAGTTAAATCAGCCCCAGCATTTT. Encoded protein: CASSHGQLNQPQHF.

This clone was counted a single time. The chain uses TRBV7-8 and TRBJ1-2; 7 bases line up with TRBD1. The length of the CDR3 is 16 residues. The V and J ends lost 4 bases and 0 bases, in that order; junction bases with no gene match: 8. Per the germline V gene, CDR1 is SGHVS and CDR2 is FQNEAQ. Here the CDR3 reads CASSSRDRTSNYGYTF. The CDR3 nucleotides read TGTGCCAGCAGCTCACGGGACAGAACTTCTAACTATGGCTACACCTTC.

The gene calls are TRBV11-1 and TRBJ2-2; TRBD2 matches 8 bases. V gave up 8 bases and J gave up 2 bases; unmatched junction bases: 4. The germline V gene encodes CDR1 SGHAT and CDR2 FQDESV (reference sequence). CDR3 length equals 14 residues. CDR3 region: CASSRGGNTGELFF. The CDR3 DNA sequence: TGTGCCAGCTCCCGGGGGGGAAACACCGGGGAGCTGTTTTTT.

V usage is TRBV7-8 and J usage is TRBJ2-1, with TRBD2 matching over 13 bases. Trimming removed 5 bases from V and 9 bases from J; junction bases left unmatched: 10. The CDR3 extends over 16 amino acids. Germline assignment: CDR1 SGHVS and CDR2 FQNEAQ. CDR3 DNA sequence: TGTGCCAGCAGCCCCCGGACTAGCGGGGGAGTCCTTGAGCAGTTCTTC. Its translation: CASSPRTSGGVLEQFF.

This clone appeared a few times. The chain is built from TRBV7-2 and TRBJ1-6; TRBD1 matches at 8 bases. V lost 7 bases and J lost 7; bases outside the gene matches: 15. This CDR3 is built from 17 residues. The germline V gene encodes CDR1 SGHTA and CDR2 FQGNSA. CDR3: CASILSSGGIRNSPLHF. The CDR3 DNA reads TGTGCCAGCATCCTATCATCAGGGGGCATTAGGAATTCACCCCTCCACTTT.

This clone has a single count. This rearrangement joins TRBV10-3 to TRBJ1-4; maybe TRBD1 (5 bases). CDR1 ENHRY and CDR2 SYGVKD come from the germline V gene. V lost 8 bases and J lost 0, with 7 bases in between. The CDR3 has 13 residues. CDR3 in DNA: TGTGCCATCGGGGCAGCAACTAATGAAAAACTGTTTTTT. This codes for CAIGAATNEKLFF.

The CDR3 nucleotides read TGTGCCAGCAGCTTAGGACAGGGCCGGCAGTATTTT. Translating it yields CASSLGQGRQYF. This chain joins TRBV11-3 and TRBJ2-3; TRBD1 matches at 7 bases. CDR3 length: 12 residues. The ends lost 1 base at V and 11 bases at J; junction bases unmatched: 3. The V gene's germline CDR1 is SGHNT and CDR2 YENEEA.

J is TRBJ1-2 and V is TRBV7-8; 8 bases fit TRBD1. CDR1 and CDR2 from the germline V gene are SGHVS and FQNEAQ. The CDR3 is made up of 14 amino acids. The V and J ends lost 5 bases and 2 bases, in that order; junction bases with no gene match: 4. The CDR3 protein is CASSVRDRNYGYTF. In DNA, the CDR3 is TGTGCCAGCAGCGTTCGGGACAGGAACTATGGCTACACCTTC.

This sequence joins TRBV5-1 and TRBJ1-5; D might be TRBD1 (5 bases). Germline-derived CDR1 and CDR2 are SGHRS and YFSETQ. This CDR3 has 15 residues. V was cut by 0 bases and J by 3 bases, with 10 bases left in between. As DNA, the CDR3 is TGCGCCAGCAGCTTGGTATCAGGGAACAATCAGCCCCAGCATTTT. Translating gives CASSLVSGNNQPQHF.

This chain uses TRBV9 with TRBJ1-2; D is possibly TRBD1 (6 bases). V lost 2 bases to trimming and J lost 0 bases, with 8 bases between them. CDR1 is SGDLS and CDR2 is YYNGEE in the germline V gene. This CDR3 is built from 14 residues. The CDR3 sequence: CASSVTGSNYGYTF. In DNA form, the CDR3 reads TGTGCCAGCAGCGTGACAGGTTCTAACTATGGCTACACCTTC.

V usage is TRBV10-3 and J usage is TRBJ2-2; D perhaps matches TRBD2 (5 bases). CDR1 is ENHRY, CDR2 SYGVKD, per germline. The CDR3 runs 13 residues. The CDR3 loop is CATRASSTGELFF. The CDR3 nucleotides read TGTGCGACCCGGGCTAGCAGCACCGGGGAGCTGTTTTTT.

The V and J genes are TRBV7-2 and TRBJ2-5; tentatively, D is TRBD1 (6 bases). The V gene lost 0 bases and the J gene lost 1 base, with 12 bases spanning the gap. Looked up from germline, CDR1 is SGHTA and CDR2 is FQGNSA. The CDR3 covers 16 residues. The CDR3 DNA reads TGTGCCAGCAGCTTAGCGGACAGTCCCCTCCAAGAGACCCAGTACTTC. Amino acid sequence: CASSLADSPLQETQYF.

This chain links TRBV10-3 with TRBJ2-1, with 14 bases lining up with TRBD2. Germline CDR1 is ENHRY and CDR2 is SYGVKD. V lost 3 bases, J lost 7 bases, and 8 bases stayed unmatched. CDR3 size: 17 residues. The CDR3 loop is CAISEGTSGGRWNEQFF. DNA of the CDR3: TGTGCCATCAGTGAAGGGACTAGCGGGGGCCGGTGGAATGAGCAGTTCTTC.

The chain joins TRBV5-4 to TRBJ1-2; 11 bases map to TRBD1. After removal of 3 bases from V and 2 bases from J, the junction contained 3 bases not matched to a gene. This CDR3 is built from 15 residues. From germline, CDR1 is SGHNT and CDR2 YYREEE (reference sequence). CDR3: CASSSRTGGNYGYTF. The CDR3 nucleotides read TGTGCCAGCAGCTCCCGGACAGGGGGCAACTATGGCTACACCTTC.